This T cell receptor beta chain was observed in a study of T cells in Graves' hyperthyroidism and ophthalmopathy. What was amplified from RNA transcripts were TCR beta CDR3 regions. Initially, a first-round RT-PCR of the TCR CDR3 employed the HTBI primer set. TCRdb redid the calling of the multiplex PCR reads with MiXCR, one entry per CDR3 protein. The repertoire consists of 500,000 to 650,000 distinct CDR3 sequences, with 11% to 15% occurring once and the leading ten covering 14%. With a duration under 2 months, the hyperthyroidism was newly diagnosed in patients aged 18 to 65. Points on this clonotype: Its antigen is not known.

The CDR3 runs to 13 residues. V was clipped by 5 bases and J by 7 bases, with 12 bases between them. The germline CDR1 and CDR2 sequences are LNHDA and SQIVND (reference sequence). Regarding the study as a whole: For ophthalmopathy, model prediction preceded onset by a median about 6 months.

Sequencing used blood. This clonotype originated in a woman between 40 and 50 years old with Graves' hyperthyroidism. V usage is TRBV19 and J usage is TRBJ2-1; D unresolved. CDR3 protein: CASSLKGRNEQFF. CDR3 DNA sequence: TGTGCCAGTAGTTTAAAAGGACGTAATGAGCAGTTCTTC.